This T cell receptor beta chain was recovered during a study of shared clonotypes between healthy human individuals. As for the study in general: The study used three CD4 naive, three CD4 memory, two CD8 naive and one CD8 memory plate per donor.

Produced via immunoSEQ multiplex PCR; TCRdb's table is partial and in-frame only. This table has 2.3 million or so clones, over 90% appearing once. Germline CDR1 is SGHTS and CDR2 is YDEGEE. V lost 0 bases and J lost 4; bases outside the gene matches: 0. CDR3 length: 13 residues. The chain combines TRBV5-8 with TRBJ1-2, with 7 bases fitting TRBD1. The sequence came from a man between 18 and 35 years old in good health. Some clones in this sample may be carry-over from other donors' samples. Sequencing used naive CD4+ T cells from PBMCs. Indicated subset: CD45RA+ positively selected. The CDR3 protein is CASSLDRGYGYTF. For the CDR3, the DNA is TGTGCCAGCAGCTTGGACAGGGGCTATGGCTACACCTTC.